This T cell receptor beta chain was captured in a study of EBV T-cell therapy then PD-1 blockade in nasopharyngeal carcinoma. Germline V gene data show CDR1 as LNHDA and CDR2 as SQIVND (reference sequence). V was clipped by 5 bases and J by 5 bases, with 10 bases between them. The CDR3 has 13 amino acids. Documented treatment: AdE1-LMPpoly-expanded autologous EBV-specific T-cell therapy followed by anti-PD-1 nivolumab. In regard to this clone: Its cognate antigen is unknown.

This table comes from immunoSEQ multiplex PCR, and its TCRdb copy is limited to in-frame clones, with some not included. The sample contains 25,000 or so clones, around 82% of which appear only once. This TCR was recovered from a man aged 35-49 years with nasopharyngeal carcinoma. The chain employs TRBV19 and TRBJ2-1; a weak D match, TRBD1 (6 bases). Specimen: CD8+ T cells from blood, collected around day 65 from a patient whose treatment included autologous EBV-specific T cells and nivolumab. The CDR3 loop is CASSRDTNNEQFF. The CDR3 nucleotides read TGTGCCAGTAGTCGGGACACCAACAATGAGCAGTTCTTC.